These 14 T cell receptor beta chains were sequenced from one sample in a study of metastatic and nonmetastatic thyroid tumors (dated by TCRdb to the early 2020s). No treatment had been received by any patient before thyroid surgery. Libraries were prepared through PCR. Sequenced on an Illumina HiSeq 4000. Through fastp at Q25 and MiXCR, TCRdb rebuilt clones from the public reads, retaining in-frame beta chains. A total of some 30,000 clones appear in this sample, roughly 7.1% of them only once. Together, the top ten hold around 44% of the sample. Sample: blood. The origin of the receptors is a female donor with papillary thyroid cancer or a benign thyroid nodule (not recorded which). Some clones in this sample may be carry-over from other donors' samples.

Ten or more counts support this clone. This chain links TRBV12-3 or TRBV12-4 with TRBJ2-1, with 7 nucleotides matching TRBD2. The V gene end was trimmed by 3 bases and the J gene end by 8 bases; junction bases not matched to a gene: 10. The length of the CDR3 is 15 residues. The CDR3 loop is CASSFVAGVSDEQFF. CDR3 bases: TGTGCCAGCAGTTTCGTCGCGGGAGTTTCCGATGAGCAGTTCTTC.

As to this clone: A much larger clone differs by one base, so this may be a read error. This sequence joins TRBV11-1 and TRBJ2-3; maybe TRBD2 (6 bases). The V end was cut by 5 bases, the J end by 6 bases, with 18 bases between. The CDR3 has 15 amino acids. The germline V gene has CDR1 SGHAT and CDR2 FQDESV (reference sequence). The CDR3 DNA sequence: TGTGCCAGCAGCCCCGGGGGTGGGCCCACGGATACGCAGTATTTT. It specifies CASSPGGGPTDTQYF.

This clone showed up just a few times. Possible read error: a much larger clone is one base away. The chain combines TRBV5-1 with TRBJ2-3, with D possibly matching TRBD2 (6 bases). The ends were cut back, 2 bases at V and 2 bases at J, with 9 bases in the middle. The CDR3 is made up of 14 amino acids. Germline CDR1 is SGHRS and CDR2 is YFSETQ. The CDR3 protein is CASSFGGITDTQYF. DNA for the CDR3: TGCGCCAGCAGCTTTGGGGGGATCACAGATACGCAGTATTTT. The full variable domain, rest sourced from reference TRBV5-1 and TRBJ2-3, is KAGVTQTPRYLIKTRGQQVTLSCSPISGHRSVSWYQQTPGQGLQFLFEYFSETQRNKGNFPGRFSGRQFSNSRSEMNVSTLELGDSALYLCASSFGGITDTQYFGPGTRLTVL.

This clone was recorded many times. The chain employs TRBV7-2 and TRBJ1-1; the D gene is possibly TRBD1 (6 bases). The CDR3 length is 14 residues. The V gene lost 3 bases and the J gene lost 6 bases, with 14 bases spanning the gap. The germline V gene encodes CDR1 SGHTA and CDR2 FQGNSA. CDR3 nucleotides: TGTGCCAGCAGCTTTCACAGGGCGAAGTCTGAAGCTTTCTTT. This gives the protein CASSFHRAKSEAFF.

Notes on this clone: A read error is possible here, since a much larger clone lies one base away. Other DNA sequences in this sample translate to the same CDR3. This chain uses TRBV18 with TRBJ2-1; TRBD1 aligns across 9 bases. Germline V lookup: CDR1 KGHSH, CDR2 LQKENI. The CDR3 has 16 residues. The CDR3 loop reads CASSPIMGQGTNEQFF. CDR3 DNA sequence: TGTGCTAGCTCACCAATTATGGGACAGGGTACTAATGAGCAGTTCTTC.

This clone appeared many times. The chain combines TRBV11-1 with TRBJ2-7, with 11 bases lining up with TRBD1. Germline assignment: CDR1 SGHAT and CDR2 FQDESV (reference sequence). The CDR3 runs 16 residues. Losses at the gene ends were 7 bases for V and 6 bases for J; bases not matched to a gene: 14. For the CDR3, the DNA is TGTGCCAGCACCCGTGGGGCTACCGGGACAGGGGGCGAGCAGTACTTC. Protein: CASTRGATGTGGEQYF.

This clone came up many times. This chain connects TRBV7-8 to TRBJ2-7; tentative D call: TRBD1 (6 bases). Germline loops: CDR1 SGHVS, CDR2 FQNEAQ. This CDR3 contains 15 residues. V was cut by 6 bases and J by 4 bases, with 19 bases left in between. Here the CDR3 DNA reads TGTGCCAGCAGTTTCTTCCGGGACAAAGAATACGAGCAGTACTTC. It codes for CASSFFRDKEYEQYF.

This clone was recorded at least ten times. The chain's CDR3 is CASSLYSGRRGDTQYF. The CDR3, as DNA: TGTGCCAGCAGCTTATATTCGGGAAGGCGGGGAGATACGCAGTATTTT. The V call is TRBV11-1, the J call TRBJ2-3; perhaps TRBD2 as D (6 bases). Germline V CDR1 and CDR2: SGHAT, FQDESV (reference sequence). Trimming pared 2 bases from V and 5 bases from J, leaving 17 bases between. The CDR3 contains 16 residues.

This clone was counted at least ten times. The V and J genes are TRBV6-2 or TRBV6-3 and TRBJ2-7, with 9 bases lining up with TRBD1. This CDR3 is built from 12 residues. V gave up 9 bases and J gave up 5 bases; unmatched junction bases: 5. Germline CDR1 is MNHEY and CDR2 is SVGEGT. The CDR3 loop reads CASWDRDNEQYF. The CDR3 nucleotides are TGTGCCAGTTGGGACAGGGATAACGAGCAGTACTTC.

This clone has ten or more counts. J is TRBJ2-7 and V is TRBV6-2 or TRBV6-3; no definite D call. The CDR3 covers 14 residues. The germline gives CDR1 MNHEY, CDR2 SVGEGT. V was shortened by 6 bases and J by 0 bases, with 12 bases between the two germline ends. The chain's CDR3 is CASRANVGSYEQYF. CDR3 nucleotides: TGTGCCAGCAGAGCAAACGTCGGCTCCTACGAGCAGTACTTC.

The sample holds a few counts of this clone. The chain carries TRBV20-1 and TRBJ2-4, with 13 bases fitting TRBD2. The CDR3 sequence is 15 residues long. Losses at the gene ends were 5 bases for V and 6 bases for J; bases not matched to a gene: 7. CDR1 and CDR2 from the germline V gene are DFQATT and SNEGSKA (reference sequence). CDR3 nucleotides: TGCAGTGCTTATAAACTAGCGGGGGGGCCAAACATTCAGTACTTC. Its translation: CSAYKLAGGPNIQYF.

At least ten counts were recorded for this clone. The chain couples TRBV19 to TRBJ2-2; D is possibly TRBD2 (5 bases). The CDR3 consists of 15 residues. The V gene's germline CDR1 is LNHDA and CDR2 SQIVND (reference sequence). Between the trimmed V and J ends, which lost 7 bases and 5 bases, there was a span of 17 bases. CDR3 coding DNA: TGTGCCAGTATAAGCCGTCGGGGTGAAACCGGGGAGCTGTTTTTT. It yields the protein CASISRRGETGELFF.

This clone was seen repeatedly, ten times or more. The J gene is TRBJ2-7, the V gene TRBV6-1; D uncertain. The CDR3 runs to 16 residues. V was pared by 2 bases and J by 1 base, with 15 bases between. Germline assignment: CDR1 MNHNS and CDR2 SASEGT. In DNA form, the CDR3 reads TGTGCCAGCAGTGAACACCCTTCTCGACCGTCCTACGAGCAGTACTTC. Translated, it gives CASSEHPSRPSYEQYF.

This rearrangement joins TRBV6-2 or TRBV6-3 to TRBJ2-7, with 11 bases fitting TRBD1. V dropped 5 bases and J dropped 3; count of bases not matched to a gene: 6. Germline-derived CDR1 and CDR2 are MNHEY and SVGEGT. The CDR3 runs 15 residues. CDR3 coding DNA: TGTGCCAGCAGTCCAACCGGGACAGGGGGCTACGAGCAGTACTTC. It encodes CASSPTGTGGYEQYF.